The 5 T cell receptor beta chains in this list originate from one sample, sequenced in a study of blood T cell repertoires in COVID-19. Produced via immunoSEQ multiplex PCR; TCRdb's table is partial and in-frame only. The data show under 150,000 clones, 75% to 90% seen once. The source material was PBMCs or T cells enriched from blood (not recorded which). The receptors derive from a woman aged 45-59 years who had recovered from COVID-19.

Here the CDR3 DNA reads TGTGCCAGCAGCGGACAGCGCAATCAGCCCCAGCATTTT. The encoded protein is CASSGQRNQPQHF. The rearrangement uses TRBV6-5 and TRBJ1-5, with D possibly matching TRBD1 (6 bases). The CDR3 runs to 13 residues. From germline, CDR1 is MNHEY and CDR2 SVGAGI. Trimming removed 6 bases from V and 2 bases from J, with 8 bases in between.

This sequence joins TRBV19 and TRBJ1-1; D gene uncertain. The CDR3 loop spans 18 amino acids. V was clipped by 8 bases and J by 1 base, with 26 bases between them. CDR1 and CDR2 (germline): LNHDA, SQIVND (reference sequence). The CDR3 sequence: CASRPGVERVYGNTEAFF. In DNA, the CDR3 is TGTGCCAGTCGGCCCGGCGTCGAGCGAGTTTACGGGAACACTGAAGCTTTCTTT. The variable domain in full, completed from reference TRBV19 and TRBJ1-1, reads DGGITQSPKYLFRKEGQNVTLSCEQNLNHDAMYWYRQDPGQGLRLIYYSQIVNDFQKGDIAEGYSVSREKKESFPLTVTSAQKNPTAFYLCASRPGVERVYGNTEAFFGQGTRLTVV.

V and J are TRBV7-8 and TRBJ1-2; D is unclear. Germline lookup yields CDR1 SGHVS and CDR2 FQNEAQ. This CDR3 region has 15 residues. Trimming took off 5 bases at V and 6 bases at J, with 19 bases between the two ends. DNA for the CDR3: TGTGCCAGCAGCCTAGGCCCACTGGCCGGAGATGGCTACACCTTC. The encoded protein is CASSLGPLAGDGYTF.

The CDR3 DNA reads as TGTGCCAGCAGCGCGGGTTTCACCTACGAGCAGTACTTC. Amino acid sequence: CASSAGFTYEQYF. This sequence joins TRBV9 and TRBJ2-7; D is unclear. Germline V CDR1 and CDR2: SGDLS, YYNGEE. This CDR3 contains 13 residues. The ends were cut back, 3 bases at V and 2 bases at J, with 9 bases in the middle.

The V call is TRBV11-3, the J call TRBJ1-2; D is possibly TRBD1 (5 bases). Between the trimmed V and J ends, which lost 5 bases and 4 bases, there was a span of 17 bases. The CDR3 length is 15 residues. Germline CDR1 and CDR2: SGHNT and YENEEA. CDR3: CASSPGGDRSYGYTF. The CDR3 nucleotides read TGTGCCAGCAGCCCCGGCGGAGACAGATCCTATGGCTACACCTTC. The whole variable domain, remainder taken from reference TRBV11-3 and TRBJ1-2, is EAGVVQSPRYKIIEKKQPVAFWCNPISGHNTLYWYLQNLGQGPELLIRYENEEAVDDSQLPKDRFSAERLKGVDSTLKIQPAELGDSAVYLCASSPGGDRSYGYTFGSGTRLTVV.